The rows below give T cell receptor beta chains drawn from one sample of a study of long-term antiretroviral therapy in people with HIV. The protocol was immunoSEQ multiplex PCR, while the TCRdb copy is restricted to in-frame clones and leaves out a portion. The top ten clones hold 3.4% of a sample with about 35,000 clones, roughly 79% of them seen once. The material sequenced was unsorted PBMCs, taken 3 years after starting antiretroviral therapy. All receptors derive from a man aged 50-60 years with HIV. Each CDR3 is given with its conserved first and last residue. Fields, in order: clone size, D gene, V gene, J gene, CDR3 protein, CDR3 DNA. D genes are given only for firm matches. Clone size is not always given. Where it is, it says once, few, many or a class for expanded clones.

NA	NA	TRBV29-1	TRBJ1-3	CSVVWTPGNTIYF	TGCAGCGTTGTGTGGACACCAGGAAACACCATATATTTT
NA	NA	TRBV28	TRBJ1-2	CASGPREGYTF	TGTGCCAGCGGGCCGCGCGAAGGCTACACCTTC
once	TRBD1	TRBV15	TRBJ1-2	CATSRDKGTGSYGYTF	TGTGCCACCAGCAGAGATAAGGGGACAGGGTCCTATGGCTACACCTTC
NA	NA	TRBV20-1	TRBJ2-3	CSGQLGDTQYF	TGCAGTGGTCAACTTGGAGATACGCAGTATTTT
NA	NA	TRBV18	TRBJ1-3	CASSPLSLRGNTIYF	TGTGCCAGCTCACCACTGTCTCTTAGGGGAAACACCATATATTTT
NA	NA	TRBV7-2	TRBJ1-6	CASSLALFPPLHF	TGTGCCAGCAGCTTAGCGCTCTTTCCACCCCTCCACTTT
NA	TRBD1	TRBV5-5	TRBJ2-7	CASSSGTGFSQYF	TGTGCCAGCAGCTCCGGGACAGGGTTTTCGCAGTACTTC
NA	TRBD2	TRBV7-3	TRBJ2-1	CASSLLGGRDNEQFF	TGTGCCAGCAGCCTCCTAGGAGGGAGGGACAATGAGCAGTTCTTC
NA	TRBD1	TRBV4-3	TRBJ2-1	CASSQGLDRGNEQFF	TGCGCCAGCAGCCAGGGGCTGGACAGGGGCAATGAGCAGTTCTTC
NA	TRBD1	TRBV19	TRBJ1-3	CASSTGTGYSSGNTIYF	TGTGCCAGTAGTACCGGGACAGGCTATAGCTCTGGAAACACCATATATTTT
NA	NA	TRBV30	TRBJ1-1	CAWSEAGTEAFF	TGTGCCTGGAGTGAAGCCGGCACTGAAGCTTTCTTT
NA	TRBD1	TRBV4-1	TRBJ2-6	CASSLSRPGGGSGANVLTF	TGCGCCAGCAGCCTGTCCCGGCCAGGGGGCGGTTCTGGGGCCAACGTCCTGACTTTC
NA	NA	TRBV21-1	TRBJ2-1	CASSKKWGGFYNEQFF	TGTGCCAGCAGCAAAAAATGGGGAGGGTTTTACAATGAGCAGTTCTTC
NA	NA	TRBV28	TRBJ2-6	CASSSPAGANVLTF	TGTGCCAGCAGTTCCCCGGCTGGGGCCAACGTCCTGACTTTC
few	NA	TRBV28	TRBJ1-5	CASSFGQSNQPQHF	TGTGCCAGCAGTTTTGGACAGAGCAATCAGCCCCAGCATTTT
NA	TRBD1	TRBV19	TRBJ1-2	CASRPGTGAYGYTF	TGTGCCAGTAGACCGGGAACAGGGGCCTATGGCTACACCTTC
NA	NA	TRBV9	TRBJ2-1	CASSGSVYNEQFF	TGTGCCAGCAGCGGCTCGGTCTACAATGAGCAGTTCTTC
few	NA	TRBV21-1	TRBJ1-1	CASSKQENTEAFF	TGTGCCAGCAGCAAACAGGAGAACACTGAAGCTTTCTTT
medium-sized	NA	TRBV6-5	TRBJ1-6	CASSFRTVLYNSPLHF	TGTGCCAGCAGTTTTCGGACAGTTCTCTATAATTCACCCCTCCACTTT
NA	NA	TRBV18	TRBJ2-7	CASSPRRENYEQYF	TGTGCCAGCTCACCACGTAGGGAGAACTACGAGCAGTACTTC
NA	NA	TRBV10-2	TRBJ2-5	CASSVDVPVRETQYF	TGCGCCAGCAGTGTTGATGTTCCGGTACGGGAGACCCAGTACTTC
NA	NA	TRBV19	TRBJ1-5	CASSTAFGNQPQHF	TGTGCCAGTAGTACTGCTTTCGGGAATCAGCCCCAGCATTTT
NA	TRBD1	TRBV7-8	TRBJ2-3	CASSMLQGALILDTQYF	TGTGCCAGCAGCATGCTTCAGGGGGCCCTCATATTAGATACGCAGTATTTT
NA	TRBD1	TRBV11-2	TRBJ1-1	CASSPGQGGPAFF	TGTGCCAGCAGCCCAGGACAGGGGGGTCCGGCTTTCTTT
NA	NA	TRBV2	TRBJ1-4	CASEPYRDEKLFF	TGTGCCAGCGAGCCGTATCGAGATGAAAAACTGTTTTTT
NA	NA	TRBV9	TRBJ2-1	CASSGPGGYNEQFF	TGTGCCAGCAGCGGCCCGGGTGGCTACAATGAGCAGTTCTTC
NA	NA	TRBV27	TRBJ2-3	CASRATRRRTDTQYF	TGTGCCAGCAGGGCTACACGCCGCCGTACCGATACGCAGTATTTT
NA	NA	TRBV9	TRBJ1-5	CASSVEGTRARQPQHF	TGTGCCAGCAGCGTAGAGGGCACACGAGCTAGGCAGCCCCAGCATTTT
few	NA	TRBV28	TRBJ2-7	CASSSPYVAVNLYEQYF	TGTGCCAGCAGTTCGCCTTATGTAGCGGTGAATCTCTACGAGCAGTACTTC
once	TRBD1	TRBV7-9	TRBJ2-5	CASSHRTGLQETQYF	TGTGCCAGCAGCCACCGGACAGGACTCCAAGAGACCCAGTACTTC
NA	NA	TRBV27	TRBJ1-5	CASSEDSYSNQPQHF	TGTGCCAGCAGCGAAGACAGTTATAGCAATCAGCCCCAGCATTTT
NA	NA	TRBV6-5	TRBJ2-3	CATARRRYSTDTQYF	TGTGCCACGGCACGAAGGCGCTATAGCACAGATACGCAGTATTTT
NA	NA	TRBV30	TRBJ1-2	CAWTADFRVGYTF	TGTGCCTGGACCGCCGATTTCAGGGTAGGCTACACCTTC
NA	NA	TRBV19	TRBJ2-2	CASSIDRHSNTGELFF	TGTGCCAGTAGTATAGATAGGCATTCGAACACCGGGGAGCTGTTTTTT
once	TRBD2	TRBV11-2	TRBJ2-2	CASSRGLAGGRTGELFF	TGTGCCAGCAGCCGCGGACTAGCGGGGGGGAGGACCGGGGAGCTGTTTTTT
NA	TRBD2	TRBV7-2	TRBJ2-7	CASSSRRTSGRGQYF	TGTGCCAGCAGCTCCAGGCGGACTAGCGGGAGGGGGCAGTACTTC
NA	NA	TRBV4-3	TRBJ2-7	CASSQDRGESYEQYF	TGCGCCAGCAGCCAAGATCGCGGGGAATCCTACGAGCAGTACTTC
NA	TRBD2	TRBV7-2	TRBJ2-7	CASSRTSGGFYEQYF	TGTGCCAGCAGCCGAACTAGCGGCGGATTCTACGAGCAGTACTTC
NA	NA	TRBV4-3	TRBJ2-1	CASSLKVHAEQFF	TGCGCCAGCAGCCTAAAGGTCCATGCTGAGCAGTTCTTC
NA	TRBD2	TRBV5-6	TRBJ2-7	CASSATSGTYEQYF	TGTGCCAGCAGCGCTACTAGCGGGACGTACGAGCAGTACTTC
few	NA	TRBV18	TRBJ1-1	CASSRDRLTEAFF	TGTGCCAGCTCTCGTGACAGGCTCACTGAAGCTTTCTTT
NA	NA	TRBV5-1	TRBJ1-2	CASSPSYGTLYGYTF	TGCGCCAGCAGCCCGTCCTACGGGACCCTCTATGGCTACACCTTC
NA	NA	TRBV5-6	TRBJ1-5	CASSSAGYNQPQHF	TGTGCCAGCAGCTCAGCAGGGTACAATCAGCCCCAGCATTTT
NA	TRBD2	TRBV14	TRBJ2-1	CASSQETGLAGGEQFF	TGTGCCAGCAGCCAAGAAACAGGACTAGCGGGAGGCGAGCAGTTCTTC
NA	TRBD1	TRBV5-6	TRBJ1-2	CASSLWTGGYTF	TGTGCCAGCAGCCTCTGGACAGGCGGCTACACCTTC
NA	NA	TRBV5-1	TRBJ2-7	CASSFSEPTGYYEQYF	TGCGCCAGCAGCTTTTCAGAACCGACAGGTTACTACGAGCAGTACTTC
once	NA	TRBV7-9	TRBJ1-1	CASSATLGGDTEAFF	TGTGCCAGCAGCGCCACCTTGGGGGGGGACACTGAAGCTTTCTTT
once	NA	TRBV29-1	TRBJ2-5	CSVEPARLPETQYF	TGCAGCGTTGAGCCCGCCAGACTGCCAGAGACCCAGTACTTC
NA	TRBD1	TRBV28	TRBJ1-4	CASSPGQGGNEKLFF	TGTGCCAGCAGTCCAGGACAGGGAGGTAACGAAAAACTGTTTTTT
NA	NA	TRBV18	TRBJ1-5	CASSLVDSSSGRPQHF	TGTGCCAGCTCACTGGTGGACAGCTCGTCGGGTCGGCCCCAGCATTTT
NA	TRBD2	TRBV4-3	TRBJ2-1	CASSQDGASGRSYNEQFF	TGCGCCAGCAGCCAAGATGGGGCTAGCGGGAGGTCGTACAATGAGCAGTTCTTC
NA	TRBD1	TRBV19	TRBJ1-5	CASRHRGQGANQPQHF	TGTGCCAGTAGACATAGAGGGCAGGGGGCTAATCAGCCCCAGCATTTT